This T cell receptor (beta chain) derives from a study of technical replicates of blood from several donors. Deletions cut 2 bases from V and 3 bases from J, with 13 bases between. The CDR3 consists of 15 residues. Germline assignment: CDR1 MDHEN and CDR2 SYDVKM. Libraries were prepared by immunoSEQ multiplex PCR; TCRdb keeps only in-frame clonotypes and omits some of them. Seen here are under 80,000 clones, about 96% observed once, and the top ten hold roughly 0.21%. The receptor's source is a human donor in good health. Specimen: T cells isolated from PBMCs. The chain employs TRBV28 and TRBJ1-2; tentative D call: TRBD1 (6 bases). The CDR3 DNA reads TGTGCCAGCAGTTTAGGGACATACCCCGACTATGGCTACACCTTC. Amino acid sequence: CASSLGTYPDYGYTF.